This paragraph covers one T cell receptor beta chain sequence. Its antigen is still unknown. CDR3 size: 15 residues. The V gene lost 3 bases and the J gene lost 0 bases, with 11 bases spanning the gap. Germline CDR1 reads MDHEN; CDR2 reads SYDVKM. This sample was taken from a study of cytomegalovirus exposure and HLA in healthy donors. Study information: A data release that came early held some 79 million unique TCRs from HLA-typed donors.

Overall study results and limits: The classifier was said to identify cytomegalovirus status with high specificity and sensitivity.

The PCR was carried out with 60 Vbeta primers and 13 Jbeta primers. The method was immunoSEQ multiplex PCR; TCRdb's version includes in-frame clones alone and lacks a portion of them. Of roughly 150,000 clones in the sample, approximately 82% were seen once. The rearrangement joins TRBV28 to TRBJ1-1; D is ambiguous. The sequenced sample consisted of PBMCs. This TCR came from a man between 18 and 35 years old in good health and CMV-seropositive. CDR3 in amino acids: CASSFSTELNTEAFF. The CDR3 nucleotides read TGTGCCAGCAGTTTTAGTACGGAGCTGAACACTGAAGCTTTCTTT.